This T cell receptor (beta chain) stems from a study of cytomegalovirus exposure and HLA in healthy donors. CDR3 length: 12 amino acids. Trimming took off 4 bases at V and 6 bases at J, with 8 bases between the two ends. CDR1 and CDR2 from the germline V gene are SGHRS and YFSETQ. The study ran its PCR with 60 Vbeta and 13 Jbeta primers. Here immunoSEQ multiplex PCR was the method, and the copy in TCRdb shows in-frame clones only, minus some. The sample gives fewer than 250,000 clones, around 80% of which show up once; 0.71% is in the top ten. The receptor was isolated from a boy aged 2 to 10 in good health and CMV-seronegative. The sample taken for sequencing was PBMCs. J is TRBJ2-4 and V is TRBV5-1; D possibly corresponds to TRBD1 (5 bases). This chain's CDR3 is CASSGDRNIQYF. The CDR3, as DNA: TGCGCCAGCAGCGGAGACAGAAACATTCAGTACTTC.